Sequencing of this T cell receptor beta chain was carried out in a study of neoadjuvant anti-PD-1 for oral cavity cancer. This clone was counted a single time. Germline V gives CDR1 SGHRS, CDR2 YFSETQ. The CDR3 covers 15 residues. The V and J ends lost 0 bases and 4 bases, in that order; junction bases with no gene match: 5. PBMC libraries mostly used roughly 480 ng of input genomic DNA, with six replicates per sample. The method was immunoSEQ multiplex PCR; TCRdb's version includes in-frame clones alone and lacks a portion of them. The repertoire includes about 15,000 clones, approximately 61% of them detected once, and around 2.8% sits in the top ten.

V and J are TRBV5-1 and TRBJ2-3, with 7 bases matching TRBD1. The source of this sequence is a person aged 35-80 years with oral cavity squamous cell carcinoma. This material consisted of PBMCs, taken before nivolumab (anti-PD-1) treatment. For the CDR3, the DNA is TGCGCCAGCAGCTTGGACAGGGGAGTCGCAGATACGCAGTATTTT. Translating it yields CASSLDRGVADTQYF.